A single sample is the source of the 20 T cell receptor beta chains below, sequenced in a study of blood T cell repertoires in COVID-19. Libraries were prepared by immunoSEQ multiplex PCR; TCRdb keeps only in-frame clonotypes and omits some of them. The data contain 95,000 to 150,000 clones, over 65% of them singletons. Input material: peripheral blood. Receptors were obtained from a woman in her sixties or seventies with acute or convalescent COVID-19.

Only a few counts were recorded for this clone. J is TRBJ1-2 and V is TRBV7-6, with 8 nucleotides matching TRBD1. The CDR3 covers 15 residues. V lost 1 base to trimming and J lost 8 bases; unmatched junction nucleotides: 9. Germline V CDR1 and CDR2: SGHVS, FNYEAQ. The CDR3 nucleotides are TGTGCCAGCAGCTTAGAAGAATCAGGGGGCGCGGGCTACACCTTC. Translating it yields CASSLEESGGAGYTF.

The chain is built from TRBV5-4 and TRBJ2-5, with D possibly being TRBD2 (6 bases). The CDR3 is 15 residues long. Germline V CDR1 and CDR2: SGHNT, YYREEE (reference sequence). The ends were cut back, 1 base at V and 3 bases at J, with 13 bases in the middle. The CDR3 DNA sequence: TGTGCCAGCAGCTTGCGGCGGGGCAGGGAAGAGACCCAGTACTTC. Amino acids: CASSLRRGREETQYF.

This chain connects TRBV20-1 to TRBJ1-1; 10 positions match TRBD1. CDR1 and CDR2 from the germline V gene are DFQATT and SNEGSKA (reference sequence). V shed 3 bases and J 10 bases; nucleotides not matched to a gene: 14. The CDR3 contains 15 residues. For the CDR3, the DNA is TGCAGTGCTAGTCGTCCCGGGACAGGGGCCGGGGGAGCTTTCTTT. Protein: CSASRPGTGAGGAFF.

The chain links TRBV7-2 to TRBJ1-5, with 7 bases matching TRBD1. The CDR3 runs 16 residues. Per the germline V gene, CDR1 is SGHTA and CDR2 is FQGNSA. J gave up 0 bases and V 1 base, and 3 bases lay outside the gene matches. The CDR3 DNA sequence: TGTGCCAGCAGCTTAGTGGGACAGCATAGCAATCAGCCCCAGCATTTT. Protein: CASSLVGQHSNQPQHF.

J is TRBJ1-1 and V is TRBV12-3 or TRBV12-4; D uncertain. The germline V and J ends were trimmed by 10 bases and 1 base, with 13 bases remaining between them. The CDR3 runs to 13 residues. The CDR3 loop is CANKMTGNTEAFF. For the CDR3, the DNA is TGTGCCAACAAAATGACGGGGAACACTGAAGCTTTCTTT.

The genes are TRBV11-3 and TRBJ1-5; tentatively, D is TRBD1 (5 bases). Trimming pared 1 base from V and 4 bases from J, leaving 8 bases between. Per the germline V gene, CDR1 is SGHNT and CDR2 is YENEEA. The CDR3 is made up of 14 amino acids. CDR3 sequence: CASSLGGVNQPQHF. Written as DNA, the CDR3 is TGTGCCAGCAGCTTAGGGGGGGTGAATCAGCCCCAGCATTTT.

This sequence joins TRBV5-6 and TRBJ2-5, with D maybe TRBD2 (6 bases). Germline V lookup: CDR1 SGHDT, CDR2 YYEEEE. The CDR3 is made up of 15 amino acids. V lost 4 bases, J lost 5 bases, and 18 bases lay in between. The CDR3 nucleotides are TGTGCCAGCAGCCAAACAGTGGGGGGAAGGGAGACCCAGTACTTC. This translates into CASSQTVGGRETQYF.

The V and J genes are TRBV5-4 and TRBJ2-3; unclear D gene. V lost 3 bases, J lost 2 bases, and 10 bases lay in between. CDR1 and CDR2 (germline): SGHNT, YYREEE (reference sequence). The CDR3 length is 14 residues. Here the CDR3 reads CASSSEALTDTQYF. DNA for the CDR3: TGTGCCAGCAGCTCCGAAGCCCTCACAGATACGCAGTATTTT. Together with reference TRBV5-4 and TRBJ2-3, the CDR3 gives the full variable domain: ETGVTQSPTHLIKTRGQQVTLRCSSQSGHNTVSWYQQALGQGPQFIFQYYREEENGRGNFPPRFSGLQFPNYSSELNVNALELDDSALYLCASSSEALTDTQYFGPGTRLTVL.

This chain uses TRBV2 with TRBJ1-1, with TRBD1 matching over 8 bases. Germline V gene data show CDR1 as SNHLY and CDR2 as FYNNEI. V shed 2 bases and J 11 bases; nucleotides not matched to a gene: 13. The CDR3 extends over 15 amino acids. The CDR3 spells CASSETGTGVSGAFF. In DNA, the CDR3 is TGTGCCAGCAGTGAAACGGGGACAGGAGTAAGTGGGGCTTTCTTT.

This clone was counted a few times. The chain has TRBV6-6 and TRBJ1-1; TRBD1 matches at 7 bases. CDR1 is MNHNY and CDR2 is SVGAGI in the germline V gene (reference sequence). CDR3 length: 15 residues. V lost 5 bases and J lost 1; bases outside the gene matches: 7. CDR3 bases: TGTGCCAGCAGTCGATCTGGGACAGCGAACACTGAAGCTTTCTTT. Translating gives CASSRSGTANTEAFF.

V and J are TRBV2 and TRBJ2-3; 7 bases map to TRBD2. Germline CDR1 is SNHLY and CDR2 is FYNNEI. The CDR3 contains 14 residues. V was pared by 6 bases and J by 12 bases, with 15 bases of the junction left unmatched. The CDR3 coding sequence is TGTGCCAGCAGAGCTACGACTAGCCCCCGATCCCAGTATTTT. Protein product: CASRATTSPRSQYF.

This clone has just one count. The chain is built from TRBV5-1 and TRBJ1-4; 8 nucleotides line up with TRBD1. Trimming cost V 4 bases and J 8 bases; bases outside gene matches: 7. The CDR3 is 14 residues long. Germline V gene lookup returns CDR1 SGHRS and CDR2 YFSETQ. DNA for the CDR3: TGCGCCAGCAGCGACGGACAGGGAGGGGAAAAACTGTTTTTT. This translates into CASSDGQGGEKLFF.

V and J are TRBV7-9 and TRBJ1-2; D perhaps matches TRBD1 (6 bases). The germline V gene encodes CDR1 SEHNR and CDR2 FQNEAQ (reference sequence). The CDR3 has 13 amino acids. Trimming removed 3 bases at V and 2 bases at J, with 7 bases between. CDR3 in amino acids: CASSLDSNYGYTF. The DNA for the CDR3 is TGTGCCAGCAGCTTGGACAGCAACTATGGCTACACCTTC.

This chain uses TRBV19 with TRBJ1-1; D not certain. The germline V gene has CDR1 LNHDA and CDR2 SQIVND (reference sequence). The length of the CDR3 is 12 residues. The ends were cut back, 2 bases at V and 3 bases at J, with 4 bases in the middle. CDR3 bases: TGTGCCAGTAGTATAACAGACACTGAAGCTTTCTTT. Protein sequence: CASSITDTEAFF.

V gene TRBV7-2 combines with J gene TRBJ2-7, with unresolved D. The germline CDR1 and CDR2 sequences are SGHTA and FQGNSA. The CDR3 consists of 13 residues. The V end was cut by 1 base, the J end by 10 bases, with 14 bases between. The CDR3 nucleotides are TGTGCCAGCAGCTTAGTACCACGGTCTGGTCAGTACGTC. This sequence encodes CASSLVPRSGQYV.

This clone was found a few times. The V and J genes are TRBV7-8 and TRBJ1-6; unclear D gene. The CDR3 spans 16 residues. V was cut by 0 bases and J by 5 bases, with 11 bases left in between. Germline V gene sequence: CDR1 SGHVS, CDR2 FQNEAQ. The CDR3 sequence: CASSLAVTLNNSPLHF. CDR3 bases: TGTGCCAGCAGCTTAGCGGTGACATTGAATAATTCACCCCTCCACTTT.

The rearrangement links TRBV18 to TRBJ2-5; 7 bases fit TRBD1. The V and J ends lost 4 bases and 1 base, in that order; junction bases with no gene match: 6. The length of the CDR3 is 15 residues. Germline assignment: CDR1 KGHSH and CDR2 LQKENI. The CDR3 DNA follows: TGTGCCAGCTCACGTGGCGGACAGGCCCAAGAGACCCAGTACTTC. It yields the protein CASSRGGQAQETQYF.

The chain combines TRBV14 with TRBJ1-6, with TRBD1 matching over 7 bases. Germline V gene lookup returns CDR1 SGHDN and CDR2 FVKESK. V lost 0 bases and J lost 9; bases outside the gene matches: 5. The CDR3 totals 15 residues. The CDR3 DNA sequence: TGTGCCAGCAGCCAAGATCAGGGGGTGGCTTCACCCCTCCACTTT. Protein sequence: CASSQDQGVASPLHF.

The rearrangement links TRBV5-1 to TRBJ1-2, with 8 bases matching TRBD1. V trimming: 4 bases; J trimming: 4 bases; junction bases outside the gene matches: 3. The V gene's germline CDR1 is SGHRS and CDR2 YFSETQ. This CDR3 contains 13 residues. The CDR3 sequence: CASSVDRVYGYTF. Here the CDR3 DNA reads TGCGCCAGCAGCGTGGACAGGGTCTATGGCTACACCTTC.

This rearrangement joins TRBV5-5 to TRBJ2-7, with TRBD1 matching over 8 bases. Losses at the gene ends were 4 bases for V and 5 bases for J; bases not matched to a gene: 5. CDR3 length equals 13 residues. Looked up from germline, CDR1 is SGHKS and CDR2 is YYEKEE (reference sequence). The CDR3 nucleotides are TGTGCCAGCAGCGCTTTGACAGGGGACGAGCAGTACGTC. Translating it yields CASSALTGDEQYV.